The source of this T cell receptor beta chain is a study of blood T cell repertoires in COVID-19. Study context: Researchers got acute and convalescent COVID-19 samples from the United States, Italy and Spain. Sample material is recorded as cDNA or gDNA derived from T cells, B-cell-depleted T cells, or PBMCs.

Original data processing: Nucleated cell number was recorded as an estimate derived from reference gene primer amplification. TCRdb keeps only in-frame clones here, not all; method: immunoSEQ multiplex PCR. The V and J calls and clone size are taken from that table; D and trimming were inferred from the DNA. The sample has over 120,000 clones, about 85% seen once. This CDR3 has 14 amino acids. V shed 2 bases and J shed 4 bases, with 9 bases lying between them. Germline CDR1 reads MNHNY; CDR2 reads SVGAGI (reference sequence). The sequence was obtained from a human donor with acute or convalescent COVID-19. The donor label of this sample is uncertain. V is TRBV6-6 and J is TRBJ1-3; D possibly corresponds to TRBD1 (5 bases). Sequencing was carried out using peripheral blood. The DNA of the CDR3 is TGTGCCAGCAGTTACGTTCAGGGAGGAAACACCATATATTTT. This gives the protein CASSYVQGGNTIYF.